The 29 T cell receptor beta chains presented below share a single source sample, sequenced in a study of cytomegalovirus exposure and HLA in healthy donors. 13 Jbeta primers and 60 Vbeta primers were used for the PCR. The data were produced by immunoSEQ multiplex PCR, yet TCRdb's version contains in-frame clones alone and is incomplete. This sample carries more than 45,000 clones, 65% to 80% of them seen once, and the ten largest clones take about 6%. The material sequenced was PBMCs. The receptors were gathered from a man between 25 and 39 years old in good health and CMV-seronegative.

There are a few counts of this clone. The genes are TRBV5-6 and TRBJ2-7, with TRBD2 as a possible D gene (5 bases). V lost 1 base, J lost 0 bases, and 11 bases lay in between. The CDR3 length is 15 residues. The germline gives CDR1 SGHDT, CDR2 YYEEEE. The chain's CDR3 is CASSLRGLNSYEQYF. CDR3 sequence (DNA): TGTGCCAGCAGCTTGCGGGGATTAAACTCCTACGAGCAGTACTTC. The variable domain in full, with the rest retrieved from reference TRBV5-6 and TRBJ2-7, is DAGVTQSPTHLIKTRGQQVTLRCSPKSGHDTVSWYQQALGQGPQFIFQYYEEEERQRGNFPDRFSGHQFPNYSSELNVNALLLGDSALYLCASSLRGLNSYEQYFGPGTRLTVT.

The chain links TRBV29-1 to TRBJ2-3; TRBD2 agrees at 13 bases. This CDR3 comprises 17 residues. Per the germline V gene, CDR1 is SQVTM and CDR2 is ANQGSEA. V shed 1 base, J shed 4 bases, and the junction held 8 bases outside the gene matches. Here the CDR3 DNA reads TGCAGCGTTGAAGGGACTAGCGGGAGAGAGCTGGCAGATACGCAGTATTTT. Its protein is CSVEGTSGRELADTQYF.

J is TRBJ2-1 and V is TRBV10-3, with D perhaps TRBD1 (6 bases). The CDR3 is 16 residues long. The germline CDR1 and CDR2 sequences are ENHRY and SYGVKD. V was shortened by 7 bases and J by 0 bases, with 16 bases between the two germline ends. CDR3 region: CAIISFRGSSYNEQFF. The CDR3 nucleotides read TGTGCCATCATTTCCTTTAGGGGGAGCTCCTACAATGAGCAGTTCTTC.

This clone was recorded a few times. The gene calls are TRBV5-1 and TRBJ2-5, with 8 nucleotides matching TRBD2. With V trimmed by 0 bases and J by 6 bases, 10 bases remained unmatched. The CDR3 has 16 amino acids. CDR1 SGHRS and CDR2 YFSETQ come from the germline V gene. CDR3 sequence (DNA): TGCGCCAGCAGCTTGGTGGCGGGAGGCCCCCCGCAGACCCAGTACTTC. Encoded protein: CASSLVAGGPPQTQYF.

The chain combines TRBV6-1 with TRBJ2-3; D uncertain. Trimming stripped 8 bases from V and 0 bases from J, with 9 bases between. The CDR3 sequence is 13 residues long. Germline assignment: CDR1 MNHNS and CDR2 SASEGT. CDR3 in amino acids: CASRLISTDTQYF. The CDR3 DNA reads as TGTGCCAGCCGACTGATTAGCACAGATACGCAGTATTTT.

The CDR3: CASSFSGAYNEQFF. The DNA for the CDR3 is TGTGCCAGCAGCTTCAGCGGAGCCTACAATGAGCAGTTCTTC. The chain combines TRBV7-2 with TRBJ2-1; the D gene is possibly TRBD2 (5 bases). The CDR3 is 14 amino acids. Trimming took off 3 bases at V and 2 bases at J, with 8 bases between the two ends. CDR1 is SGHTA and CDR2 is FQGNSA in the germline V gene.

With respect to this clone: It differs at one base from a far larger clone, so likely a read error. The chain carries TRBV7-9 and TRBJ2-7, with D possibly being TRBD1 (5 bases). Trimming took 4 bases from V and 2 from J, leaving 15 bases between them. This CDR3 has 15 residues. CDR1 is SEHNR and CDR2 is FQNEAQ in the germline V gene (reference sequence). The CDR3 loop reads CASSSIRTYPYEQYV. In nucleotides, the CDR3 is TGTGCCAGCAGCTCCATTCGGACATACCCCTACGAGCAGTACGTC.

CDR3 nucleotides: TGTGCCAGCAGCTTGGTTGGGGGCGGGGAGCAGTACTTC. Protein: CASSLVGGGEQYF. The chain joins TRBV5-8 to TRBJ2-7, with TRBD1 as a possible D gene (6 bases). Germline CDR1 reads SGHTS; CDR2 reads YDEGEE. This CDR3 comprises 13 residues. The V and J ends lost 0 bases and 7 bases respectively, with 11 bases between them.

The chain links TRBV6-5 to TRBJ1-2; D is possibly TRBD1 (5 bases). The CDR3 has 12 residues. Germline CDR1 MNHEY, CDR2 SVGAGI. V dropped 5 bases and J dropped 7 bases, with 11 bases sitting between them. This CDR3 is CASSQGLTGYTF. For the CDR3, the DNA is TGTGCCAGCAGTCAGGGCTTGACTGGCTACACCTTC.

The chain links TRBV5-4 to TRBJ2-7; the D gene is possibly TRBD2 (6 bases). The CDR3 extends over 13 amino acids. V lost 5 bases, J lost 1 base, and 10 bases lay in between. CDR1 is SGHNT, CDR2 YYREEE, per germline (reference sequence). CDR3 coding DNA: TGTGCCAGCAGTTGGGAGGCTTCCTACGAGCAGTACTTC. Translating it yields CASSWEASYEQYF.

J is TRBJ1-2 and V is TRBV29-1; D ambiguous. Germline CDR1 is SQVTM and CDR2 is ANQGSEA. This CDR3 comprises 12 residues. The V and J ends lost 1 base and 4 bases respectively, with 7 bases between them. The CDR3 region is CSVEGGFYGYTF. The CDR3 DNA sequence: TGCAGCGTTGAAGGAGGGTTCTATGGCTACACCTTC.

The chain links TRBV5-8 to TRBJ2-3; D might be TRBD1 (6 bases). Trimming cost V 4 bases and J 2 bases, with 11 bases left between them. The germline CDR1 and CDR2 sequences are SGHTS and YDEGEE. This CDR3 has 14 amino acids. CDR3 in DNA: TGTGCCAGCAGCCCCGGACAGTTCACAGATACGCAGTATTTT. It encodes CASSPGQFTDTQYF.

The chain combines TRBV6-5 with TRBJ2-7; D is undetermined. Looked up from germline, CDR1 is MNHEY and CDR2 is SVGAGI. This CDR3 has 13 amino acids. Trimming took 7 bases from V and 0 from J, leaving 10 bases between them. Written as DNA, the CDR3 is TGTGCCAGCACCCCACCCAGCTCCTACGAGCAGTACTTC. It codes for CASTPPSSYEQYF.

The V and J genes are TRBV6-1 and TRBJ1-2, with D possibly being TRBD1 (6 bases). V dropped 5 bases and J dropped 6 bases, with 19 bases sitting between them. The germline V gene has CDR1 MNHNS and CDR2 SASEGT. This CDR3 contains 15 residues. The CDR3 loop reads CASSFQTGTLDGYTF. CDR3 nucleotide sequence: TGTGCCAGCAGTTTCCAAACCGGGACATTAGATGGCTACACCTTC.

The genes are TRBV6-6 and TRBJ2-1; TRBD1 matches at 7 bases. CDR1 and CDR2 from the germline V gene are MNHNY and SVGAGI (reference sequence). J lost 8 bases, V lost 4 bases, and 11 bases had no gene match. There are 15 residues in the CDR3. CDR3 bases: TGTGCCAGCAGTTTTACAGGGGAAGATATCGATGAGCAGTTCTTC. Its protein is CASSFTGEDIDEQFF.

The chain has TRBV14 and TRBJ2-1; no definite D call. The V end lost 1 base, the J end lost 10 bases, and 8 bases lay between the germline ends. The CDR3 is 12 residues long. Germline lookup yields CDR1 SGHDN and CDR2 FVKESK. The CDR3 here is CASSQAWREQFF. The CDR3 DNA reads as TGTGCCAGCAGCCAAGCTTGGCGGGAGCAGTTCTTC.

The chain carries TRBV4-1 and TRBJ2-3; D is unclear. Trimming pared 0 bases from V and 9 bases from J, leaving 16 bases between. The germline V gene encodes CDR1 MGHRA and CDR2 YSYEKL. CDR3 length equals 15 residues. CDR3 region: CASSQDGHPEETQYF. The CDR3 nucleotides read TGCGCCAGCAGCCAAGATGGTCATCCTGAGGAGACGCAGTATTTT.

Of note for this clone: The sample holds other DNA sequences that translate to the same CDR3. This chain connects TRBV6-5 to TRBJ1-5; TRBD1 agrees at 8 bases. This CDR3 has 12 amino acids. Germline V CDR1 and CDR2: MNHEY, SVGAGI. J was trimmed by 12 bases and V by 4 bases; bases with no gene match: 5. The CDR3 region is CASSSRDRIQHF. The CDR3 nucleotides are TGTGCCAGCAGTTCCAGGGACAGGATCCAGCATTTT.

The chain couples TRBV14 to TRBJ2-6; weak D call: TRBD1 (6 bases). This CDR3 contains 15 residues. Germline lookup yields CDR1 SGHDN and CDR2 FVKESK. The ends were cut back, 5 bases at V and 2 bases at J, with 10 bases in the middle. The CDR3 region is CASSSTGTGANVLTF. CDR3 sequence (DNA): TGTGCCAGCAGCTCAACAGGGACTGGGGCCAACGTCCTGACTTTC. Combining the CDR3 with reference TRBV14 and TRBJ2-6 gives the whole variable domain EAGVTQFPSHSVIEKGQTVTLRCDPISGHDNLYWYRRVMGKEIKFLLHFVKESKQDESGMPNNRFLAERTGGTYSTLKVQPAELEDSGVYFCASSSTGTGANVLTFGAGSRLTVL.

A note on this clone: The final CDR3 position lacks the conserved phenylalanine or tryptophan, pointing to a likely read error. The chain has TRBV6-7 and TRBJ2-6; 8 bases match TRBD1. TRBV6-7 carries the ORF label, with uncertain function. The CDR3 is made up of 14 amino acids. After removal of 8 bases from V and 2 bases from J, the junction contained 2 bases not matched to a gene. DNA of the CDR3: TGTGCCAGCTGGACAGGGACTGGGGCCAACGTCCTGACTGTC. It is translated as CASWTGTGANVLTV.

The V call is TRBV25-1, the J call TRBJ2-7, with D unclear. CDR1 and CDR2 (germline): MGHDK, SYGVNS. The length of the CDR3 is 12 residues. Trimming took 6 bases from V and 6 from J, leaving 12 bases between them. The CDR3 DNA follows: TGTGCCAGCAGGACGGCCACGGGCGAGCAGTACTTC. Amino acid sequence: CASRTATGEQYF.

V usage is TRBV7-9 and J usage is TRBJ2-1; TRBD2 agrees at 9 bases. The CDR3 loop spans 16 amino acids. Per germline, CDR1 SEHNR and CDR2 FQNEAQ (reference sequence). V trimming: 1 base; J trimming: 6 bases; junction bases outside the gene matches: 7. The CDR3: CASSLVSSGSLNEQFF. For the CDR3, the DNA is TGTGCCAGCAGCTTAGTAAGTAGCGGGAGTCTCAATGAGCAGTTCTTC.

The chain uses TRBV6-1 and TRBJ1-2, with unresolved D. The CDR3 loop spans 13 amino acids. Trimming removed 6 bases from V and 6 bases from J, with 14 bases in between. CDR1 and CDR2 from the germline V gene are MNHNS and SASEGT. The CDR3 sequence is CASRWTGEDGYTF. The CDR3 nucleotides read TGTGCCAGCAGGTGGACTGGGGAGGATGGCTACACCTTC.

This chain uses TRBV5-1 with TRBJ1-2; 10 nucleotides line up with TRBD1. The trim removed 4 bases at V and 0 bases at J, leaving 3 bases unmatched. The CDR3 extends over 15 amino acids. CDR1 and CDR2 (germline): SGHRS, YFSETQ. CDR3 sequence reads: CASSTGQGANYGYTF. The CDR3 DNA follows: TGCGCCAGCAGCACAGGACAGGGGGCTAACTATGGCTACACCTTC.

The CDR3 spells CASTSRLAEPMEQYF. CDR3 DNA: TGCGCCAGCACCTCTAGGCTAGCGGAACCTATGGAGCAGTACTTC. The chain has TRBV10-2 and TRBJ2-7; 7 bases align to TRBD2. The ends lost 7 bases at V and 7 bases at J; junction bases unmatched: 16. From germline, CDR1 is WSHSY and CDR2 SAAADI. The CDR3 sequence is 15 residues long.

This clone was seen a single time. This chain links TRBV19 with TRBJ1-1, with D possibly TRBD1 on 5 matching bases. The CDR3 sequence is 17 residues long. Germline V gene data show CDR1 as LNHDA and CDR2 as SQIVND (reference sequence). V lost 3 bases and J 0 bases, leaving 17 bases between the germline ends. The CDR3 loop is CASSIGGGWPMNTEAFF. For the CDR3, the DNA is TGTGCCAGTAGTATTGGGGGGGGGTGGCCGATGAACACTGAAGCTTTCTTT.

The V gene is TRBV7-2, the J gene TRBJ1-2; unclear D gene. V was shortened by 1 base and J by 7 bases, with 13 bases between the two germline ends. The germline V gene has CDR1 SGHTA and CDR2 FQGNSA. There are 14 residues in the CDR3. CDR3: CASSLGSSIGGYTF. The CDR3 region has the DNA TGTGCCAGCAGCTTAGGTAGCAGTATAGGTGGCTACACCTTC.

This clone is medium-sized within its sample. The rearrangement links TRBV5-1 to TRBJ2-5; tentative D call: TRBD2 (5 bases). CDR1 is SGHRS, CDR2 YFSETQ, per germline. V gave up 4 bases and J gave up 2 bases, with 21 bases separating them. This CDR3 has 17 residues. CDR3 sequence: CASSADVGLAGQETQYF. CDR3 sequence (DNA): TGCGCCAGCAGCGCCGATGTCGGGCTAGCAGGACAAGAGACCCAGTACTTC.

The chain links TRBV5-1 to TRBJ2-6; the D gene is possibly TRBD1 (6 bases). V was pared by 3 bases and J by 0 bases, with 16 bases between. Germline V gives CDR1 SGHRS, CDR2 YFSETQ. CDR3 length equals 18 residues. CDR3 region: CASSSQPDRSSGANVLTF. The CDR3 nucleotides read TGCGCCAGCAGCTCCCAACCCGACAGGAGCTCTGGGGCCAACGTCCTGACTTTC.